What follows describes a single T cell receptor beta chain. The target antigen is unknown. This record comes from a study of cytomegalovirus exposure and HLA in healthy donors. 13 Jbeta primers and 60 Vbeta primers were used for the PCR. Using immunoSEQ multiplex PCR, the repertoire was profiled, and TCRdb retains in-frame clones only, with some absent. The data contain roughly 150,000 clones, 70% to 80% of them singletons. Trimming stripped 2 bases from V and 3 bases from J, with 16 bases between. Germline V CDR1 and CDR2: KGHSH, LQKENI. This CDR3 is built from 16 residues. Broader study findings: Among TCR beta chains of equal frequency, HLA-associated ones were more clonally expanded in a later analysis.

The chain uses TRBV18 and TRBJ1-1; D is possibly TRBD1 (6 bases). Sequenced material: PBMCs. This receptor was obtained from a man aged 25 to 40 in good health and CMV-seronegative. The CDR3 here is CASSPGNRAVYTEAFF. The CDR3 DNA reads as TGTGCCAGCTCACCAGGGAACAGGGCGGTTTACACTGAAGCTTTCTTT.